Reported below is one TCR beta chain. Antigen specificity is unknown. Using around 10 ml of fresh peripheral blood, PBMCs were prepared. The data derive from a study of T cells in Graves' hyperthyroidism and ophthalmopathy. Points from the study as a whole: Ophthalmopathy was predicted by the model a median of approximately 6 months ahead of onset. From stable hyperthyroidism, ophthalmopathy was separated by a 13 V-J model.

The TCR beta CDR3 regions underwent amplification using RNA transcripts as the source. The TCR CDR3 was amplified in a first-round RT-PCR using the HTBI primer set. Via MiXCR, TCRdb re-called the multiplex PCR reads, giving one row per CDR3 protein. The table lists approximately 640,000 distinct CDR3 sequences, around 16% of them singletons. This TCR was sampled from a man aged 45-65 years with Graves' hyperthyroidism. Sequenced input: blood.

As DNA, the CDR3 is TGTGCCAGCAACCAAGGACAGGACTACAATGAGCAGTTCTTC. Its protein product is CASNQGQDYNEQFF. This chain joins TRBV27 and TRBJ2-1, with 7 positions matching TRBD1. Germline V gives CDR1 MNHEY, CDR2 SMNVEV (reference sequence). Unmatched junction bases numbered 6, after V lost 7 bases and J lost 3 bases. The CDR3 length is 14 residues.